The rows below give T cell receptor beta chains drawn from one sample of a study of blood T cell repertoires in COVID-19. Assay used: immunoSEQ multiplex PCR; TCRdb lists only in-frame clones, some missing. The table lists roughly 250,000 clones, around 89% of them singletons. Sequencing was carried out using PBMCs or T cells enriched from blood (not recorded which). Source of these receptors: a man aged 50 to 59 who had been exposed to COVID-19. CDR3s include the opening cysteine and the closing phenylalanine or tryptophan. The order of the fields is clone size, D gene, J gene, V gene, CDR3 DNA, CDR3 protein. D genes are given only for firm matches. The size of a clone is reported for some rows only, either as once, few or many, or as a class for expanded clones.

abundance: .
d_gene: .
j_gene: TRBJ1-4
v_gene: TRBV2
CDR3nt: TGTGCCAGCAGATCGGGACTTACTTTCGGGGGACTGTTTTTT
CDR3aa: CASRSGLTFGGLFF

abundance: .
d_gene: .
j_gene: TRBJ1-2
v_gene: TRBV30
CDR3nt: TGTGCCTGGTCGCCGGGGTCTGGGTATGGCTACACCTTC
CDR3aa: CAWSPGSGYGYTF

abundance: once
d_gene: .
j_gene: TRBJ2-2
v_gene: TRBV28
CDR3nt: TGTGCCAGCAGTTTGGGGCAGTATCCCACCGGGGAGCTGTTTTTT
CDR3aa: CASSLGQYPTGELFF

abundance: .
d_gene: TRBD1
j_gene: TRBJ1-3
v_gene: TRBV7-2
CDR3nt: TGTGCCAGCAGGGGGACAGCCTCATTGTACAACACCATATATTTT
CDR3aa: CASRGTASLYNTIYF

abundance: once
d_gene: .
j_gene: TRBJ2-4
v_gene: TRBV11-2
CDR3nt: TGTGCCAGCAGCTTATCCGTGGGACTAGCCAAAAACATTCAGTACTTC
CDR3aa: CASSLSVGLAKNIQYF

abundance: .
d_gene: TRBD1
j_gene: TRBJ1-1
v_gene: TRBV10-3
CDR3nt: TGTGCCATCAGTGAGTCTGGCGGACAGGGGGACACTGAAGCTTTCTTT
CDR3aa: CAISESGGQGDTEAFF

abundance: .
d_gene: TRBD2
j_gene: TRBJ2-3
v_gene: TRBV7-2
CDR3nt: TGTGCCAGCAGCCCCCCCCTCGCGGGAGGAATAGATACGCAGTATTTT
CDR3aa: CASSPPLAGGIDTQYF

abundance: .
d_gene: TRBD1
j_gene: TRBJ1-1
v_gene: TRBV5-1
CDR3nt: TGCGCCAGCAGCGGTCGGACAGGGGGTACTGAAGCTTTCTTT
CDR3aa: CASSGRTGGTEAFF

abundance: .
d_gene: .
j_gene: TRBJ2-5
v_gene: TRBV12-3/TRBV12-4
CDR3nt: TGTGCCAGCAGTTTTCAGATTCTGGAGACCCAGTACTTC
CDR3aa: CASSFQILETQYF

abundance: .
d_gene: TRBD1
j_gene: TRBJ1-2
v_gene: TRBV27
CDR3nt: TGTGCCAGCAGTTTGCTGAGGGGGCGAGGGGGCTACACCTTC
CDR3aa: CASSLLRGRGGYTF

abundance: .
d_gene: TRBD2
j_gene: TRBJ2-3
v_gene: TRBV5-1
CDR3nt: TGCGCCAGCAGCTTGGCGGCGGGAGGGAGCACAGATACGCAGTATTTT
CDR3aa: CASSLAAGGSTDTQYF

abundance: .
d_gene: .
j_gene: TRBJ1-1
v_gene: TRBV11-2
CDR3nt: TGTGCCAGCAGCTTAGCCCCTAGTGCGGCTGAAGCTTTCTTT
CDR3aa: CASSLAPSAAEAFF

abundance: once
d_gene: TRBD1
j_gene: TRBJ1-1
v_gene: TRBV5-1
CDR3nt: TGCGCCAGCAGCTTCGACAGGGTTGAAGTGAACACTGAAGCTTTCTTT
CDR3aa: CASSFDRVEVNTEAFF

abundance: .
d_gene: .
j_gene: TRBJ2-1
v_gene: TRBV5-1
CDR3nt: TGCGCCAGCTCCCAGGCGACAGCCAATGAGCAGTTCTTC
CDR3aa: CASSQATANEQFF

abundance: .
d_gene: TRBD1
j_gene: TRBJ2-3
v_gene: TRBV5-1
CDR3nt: TGCGCCAGCGACAGACAGGGGTCGGGCACAGATACGCAGTATTTT
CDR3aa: CASDRQGSGTDTQYF

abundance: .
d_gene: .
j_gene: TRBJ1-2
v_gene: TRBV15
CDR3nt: TGTGCCACTCTGGGAACAGGCTATCCGTCATATGGCTACACCTTC
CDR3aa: CATLGTGYPSYGYTF

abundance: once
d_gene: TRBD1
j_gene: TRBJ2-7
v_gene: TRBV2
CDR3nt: TGTGCCAGCAATCGGGACAGGGGAAGCTCCTACGAGCAGTACTTC
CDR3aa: CASNRDRGSSYEQYF

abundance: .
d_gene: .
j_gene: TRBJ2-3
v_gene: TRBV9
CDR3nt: TGTGCCAGCAGCTCGACTAGCACAGATACGCAGTATTTT
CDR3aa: CASSSTSTDTQYF

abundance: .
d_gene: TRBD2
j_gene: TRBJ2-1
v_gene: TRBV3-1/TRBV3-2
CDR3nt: TGTGCCAGCAGCCAATATCCTAGCGGGGGTAATGAGCAGTTCTTC
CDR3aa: CASSQYPSGGNEQFF

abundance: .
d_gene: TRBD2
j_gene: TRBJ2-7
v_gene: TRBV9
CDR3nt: TGTGCCAGCAGCTTAGCGGGGGAATCCTACGAGCAGTACTTC
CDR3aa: CASSLAGESYEQYF

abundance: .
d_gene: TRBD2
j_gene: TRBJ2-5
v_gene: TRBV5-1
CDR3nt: TGCGCCAGCAGCCCCGGGGGGGACGAGACCCAGTACTTC
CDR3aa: CASSPGGDETQYF

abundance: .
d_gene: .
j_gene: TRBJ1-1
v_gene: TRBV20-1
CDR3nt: TGCAGTGCTAGTAGGCCAGGGGCTTCGAACACTGAAGCTTTCTTT
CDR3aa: CSASRPGASNTEAFF

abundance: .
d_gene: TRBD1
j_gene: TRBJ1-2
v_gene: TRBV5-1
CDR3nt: TGCGCCAGCAGTCTAGGACAGGGAGCTAACTATGGCTACACCTTC
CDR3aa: CASSLGQGANYGYTF

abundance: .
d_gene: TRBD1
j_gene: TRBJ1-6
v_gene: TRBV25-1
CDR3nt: TGTGCCAGCAGTGTTACGGGACAGGGGGCAGGACCCCTCCACTTT
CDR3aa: CASSVTGQGAGPLHF

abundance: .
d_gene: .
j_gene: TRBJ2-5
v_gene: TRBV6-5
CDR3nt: TGTGCCAGCAGTTACTCGAGCGGTGGAAGCCAAGAGACCCAGTACTTC
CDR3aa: CASSYSSGGSQETQYF

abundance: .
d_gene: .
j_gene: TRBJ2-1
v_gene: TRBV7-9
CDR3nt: TGTGCCAGCAGCTTAGCCGGAGCTACGAATGAGCAGTTCTTC
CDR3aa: CASSLAGATNEQFF

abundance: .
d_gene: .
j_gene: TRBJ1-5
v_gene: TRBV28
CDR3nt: TGTGCCAGCAGTCCGACCAACAGGGATCAACCCCAGCATTTT
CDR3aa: CASSPTNRDQPQHF

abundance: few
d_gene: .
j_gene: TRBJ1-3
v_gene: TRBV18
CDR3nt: TGTGCCAGCTCACCCTTGACAGATTCTGGAAACACCATATATTTT
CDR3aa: CASSPLTDSGNTIYF

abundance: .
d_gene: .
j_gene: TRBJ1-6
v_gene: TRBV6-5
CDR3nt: TGTGCCAGCAGTTTGGCGTTGGGAGGCTATAATTCACCCCTCCACTTT
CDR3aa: CASSLALGGYNSPLHF

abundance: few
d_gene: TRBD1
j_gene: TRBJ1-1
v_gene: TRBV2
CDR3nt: TGTGCCAGCAGTGGGCAGGGGGCGGCCACTGAAGCTTTCTTT
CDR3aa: CASSGQGAATEAFF

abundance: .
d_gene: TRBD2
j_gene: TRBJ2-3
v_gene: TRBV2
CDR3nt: TGTGCCAGCAGGGGGGGGACTAGCGGGGCGGATACGCAGTATTTT
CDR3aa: CASRGGTSGADTQYF

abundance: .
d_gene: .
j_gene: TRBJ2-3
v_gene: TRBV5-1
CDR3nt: TGCGCCAGCAGCTTAAGGAGTAGCACAGATACGCAGTATTTT
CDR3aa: CASSLRSSTDTQYF

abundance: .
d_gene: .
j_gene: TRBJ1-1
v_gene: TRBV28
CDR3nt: TGTGCCAGCAGTTTAGTCGGGGCTTTCTTT
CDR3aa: CASSLVGAFF

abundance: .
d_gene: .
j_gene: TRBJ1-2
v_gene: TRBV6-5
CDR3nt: TGTGCCAGCAGTTACTCAGGGGCCCTTCCCTTTAACTACACCTTC
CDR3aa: CASSYSGALPFNYTF

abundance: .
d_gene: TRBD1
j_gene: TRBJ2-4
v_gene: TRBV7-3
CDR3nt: TGTGCCAGCGGACAGGAGTGGGGCATTCAGTACTTC
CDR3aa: CASGQEWGIQYF

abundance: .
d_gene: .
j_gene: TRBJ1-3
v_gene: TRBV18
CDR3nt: TGTGCCAGCTCACCAACGTGGGCCTCTGGAAACACCATATATTTT
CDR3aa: CASSPTWASGNTIYF

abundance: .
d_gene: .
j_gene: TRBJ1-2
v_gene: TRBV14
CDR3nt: TGTGCCAGCAGCCAAGCGGACTCCTATGGCTACACCTTC
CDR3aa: CASSQADSYGYTF

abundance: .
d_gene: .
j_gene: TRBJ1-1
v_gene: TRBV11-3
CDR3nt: TGTGCCAGCAGCTTTGAGTCGAACACTGAAGCTTTCTTT
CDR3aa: CASSFESNTEAFF

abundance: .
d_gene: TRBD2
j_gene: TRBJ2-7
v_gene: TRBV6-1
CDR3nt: TGTGCCAGCAGTGCCCCAACTAGCGGTCGGACCGTCGAGCAGTACTTC
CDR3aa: CASSAPTSGRTVEQYF

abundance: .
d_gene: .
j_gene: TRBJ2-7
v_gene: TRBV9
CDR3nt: TGTGCCAGCAGCGTAGCTCTTAACTACGAGCAGTACTTC
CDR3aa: CASSVALNYEQYF

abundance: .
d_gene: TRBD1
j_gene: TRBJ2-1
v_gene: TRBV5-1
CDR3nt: TGCGCCAGCAGCTTGGCGGGACAGGGGGCCGGTAATGAGCAGTTCTTC
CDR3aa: CASSLAGQGAGNEQFF

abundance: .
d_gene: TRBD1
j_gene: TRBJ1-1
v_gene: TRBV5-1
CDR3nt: TGCGCCAGCAGCAGGACAGGGGGAAGAAATGAAGCTTTCTTT
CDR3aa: CASSRTGGRNEAFF

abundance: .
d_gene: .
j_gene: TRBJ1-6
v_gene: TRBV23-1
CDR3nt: TGCGCCAGCAGTCAATCCTTTAAGAAACCAAGACAGGTCTATAATTCACCCCTCCACTTT
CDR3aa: CASSQSFKKPRQVYNSPLHF

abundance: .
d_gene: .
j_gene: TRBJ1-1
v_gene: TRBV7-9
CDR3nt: TGTGCCAGCAGCTTTGACTCCAACACTGAAGCTTTCTTT
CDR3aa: CASSFDSNTEAFF

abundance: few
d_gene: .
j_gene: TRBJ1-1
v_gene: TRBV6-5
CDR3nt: TGTGCCAGCAGGGTTACAGGGATTGGGAACACTGAAGCTTTCTTT
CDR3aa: CASRVTGIGNTEAFF

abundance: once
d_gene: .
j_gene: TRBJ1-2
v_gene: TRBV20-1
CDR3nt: TGCAGTGCTAGTGAACGGACAGCCGTGTTC
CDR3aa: CSASERTAVF

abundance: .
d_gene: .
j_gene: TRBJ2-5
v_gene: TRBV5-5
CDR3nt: TGTGCCAGCAGCTCGTTTGGAGAAGAGACCCAGTACTTC
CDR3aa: CASSSFGEETQYF